Below, one TCR beta chain is given with its context. This entry belongs to a study of control samples from healthy donors and cancer patients. Generated by immunoSEQ multiplex PCR, the TCRdb table keeps only in-frame clones and is missing some. Of some 66,000 clones in the sample, 65% to 90% were seen once. The CDR3 is made up of 15 amino acids. J gave up 5 bases and V 5 bases, and 6 bases lay outside the gene matches. The germline gives CDR1 MDHEN, CDR2 SYDVKM. This chain links TRBV28 with TRBJ2-1, with 10 bases aligning to TRBD2. The clonotype originates from a man aged 40-49 years in good health. Source material: blood. The CDR3 region is CASSPLSGRDNEQFF. The CDR3 coding sequence is TGTGCCAGCAGTCCTTTGAGCGGGAGGGACAATGAGCAGTTCTTC. Variable domain in full (rest from reference TRBV28 and TRBJ2-1): DVKVTQSSRYLVKRTGEKVFLECVQDMDHENMFWYRQDPGLGLRLIYFSYDVKMKEKGDIPEGYSVSREKKERFSLILESASTNQTSMYLCASSPLSGRDNEQFFGPGTRLTVL.